This TCR beta chain originates from a study of blood T cell repertoires in COVID-19. Overall study context: The study drew acute and convalescent COVID-19 samples from the United States, Italy and Spain.

In the authors' methods: Estimated nucleated cell counts came from reference gene primer amplification. Data came from immunoSEQ multiplex PCR; TCRdb stores just in-frame clones and leaves some out. V, J and clone size are taken as reported in that table, and D and trimming were inferred from the DNA itself. The sample includes about 200,000 clones, roughly 82% of them seen just once. The V end lost 1 base, the J end lost 0 bases, and 7 bases lay between the germline ends. The CDR3 runs to 15 residues. From germline, CDR1 is LNHNV and CDR2 YYDKDF (reference sequence). Individuals aged roughly 18 to 90 years were recruited from around 22 US areas.

The sequencing input was PBMCs or T cells enriched from blood (not recorded which). The V gene is TRBV15, the J gene TRBJ1-3; D perhaps matches TRBD1 (5 bases). This clonotype was sampled from a woman aged 55-69 years with acute COVID-19. The CDR3 loop is CATSRGQNSGNTIYF. CDR3 DNA: TGTGCCACCAGCAGAGGACAGAACTCTGGAAACACCATATATTTT.